This TCR beta chain originates from a study of T cells in Graves' hyperthyroidism and ophthalmopathy. Germline lookup yields CDR1 MNHEY and CDR2 SMNVEV (reference sequence). This CDR3 region has 12 residues. Trimming removed 3 bases at V and 4 bases at J, with 4 bases between. Patients aged 18 to 65 with hyperthyroidism were newly diagnosed, with duration under 2 months. Diagnosis relied on clinical symptoms, serum thyroxine and TRAb, thyroid ultrasound and orbital computed tomography. Authors of the study amplified TCR beta CDR3 regions from RNA transcripts. RT-PCR in the first round (using the HTBI primer set) targeted the TCR CDR3. Using its own MiXCR run on the multiplex PCR reads, TCRdb lists one record per CDR3 protein. The sample has around 300,000 distinct CDR3 sequences; about 25% are singletons. This clonotype was seen ten or more times.

This receptor was taken from a man aged 40-55 years with Graves' hyperthyroidism that later progressed to Graves' ophthalmopathy. The V and J genes are TRBV27 and TRBJ1-5, with D hard to call. What was sequenced was blood. CDR3 nucleotide sequence: TGTGCCAGCAGTTTCAGGAATCAGCCCCAGCATTTT. It specifies CASSFRNQPQHF.